This T cell receptor beta chain was captured in a study of T cell responses to AZD1222 COVID-19 vaccine. Notes on the study in general: There were repertoire samples only from the period after the peak T cell response. Among those given AZD1222, only six were seropositive at baseline. Females outnumbered males among donors, who were mostly white British; clonal diversity was possibly underestimated.

In its sample, this clone was seen a few times. Its antigen is still unknown. The repertoire was sequenced with immunoSEQ multiplex PCR; TCRdb's copy has only in-frame clones and lacks some. The sample has fewer than 90,000 clones, 85% to 90% seen once. CDR3 length equals 14 residues. V was clipped by 9 bases and J by 2 bases; unmatched bases: 7. Germline lookup yields CDR1 ENHRY and CDR2 SYGVKD. The chain combines TRBV10-3 with TRBJ2-3, with 8 nucleotides matching TRBD1. This receptor was identified in an adult who received the AZD1222 COVID-19 vaccine. Sequences were derived from peripheral blood, sampled 28 days after the second AZD1222 dose. CDR3 nucleotides: TGTGCCATTACGCAGGGGGCTGTCACAGATACGCAGTATTTT. Translating gives CAITQGAVTDTQYF.